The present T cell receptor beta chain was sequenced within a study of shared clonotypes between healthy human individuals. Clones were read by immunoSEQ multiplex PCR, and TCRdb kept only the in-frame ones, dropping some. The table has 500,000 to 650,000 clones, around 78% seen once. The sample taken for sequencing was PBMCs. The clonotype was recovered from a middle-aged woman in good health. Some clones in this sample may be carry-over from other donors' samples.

Written as DNA, the CDR3 is TGTGCCAGCAGCTTACTTGCGGGAGGGGGGACCAAAAACATTCAGTACTTC. This encodes CASSLLAGGGTKNIQYF. This chain uses TRBV11-2 with TRBJ2-4, with 9 bases fitting TRBD2. CDR1 and CDR2 (germline): SGHAT, FQNNGV. The CDR3 has 17 amino acids. With 2 bases clipped from V and 2 bases from J, the junction kept 7 bases outside the gene matches.